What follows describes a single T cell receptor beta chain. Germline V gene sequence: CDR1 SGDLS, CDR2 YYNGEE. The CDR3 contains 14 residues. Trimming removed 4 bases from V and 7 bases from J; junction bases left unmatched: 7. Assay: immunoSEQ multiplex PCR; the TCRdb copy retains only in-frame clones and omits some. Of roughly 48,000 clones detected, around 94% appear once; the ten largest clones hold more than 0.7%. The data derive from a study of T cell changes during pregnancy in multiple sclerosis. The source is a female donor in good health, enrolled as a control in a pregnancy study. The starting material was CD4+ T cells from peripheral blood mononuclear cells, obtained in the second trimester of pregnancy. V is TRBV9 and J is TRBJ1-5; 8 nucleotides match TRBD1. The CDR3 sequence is CASSPTGGRQPQHF. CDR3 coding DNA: TGTGCCAGCAGCCCCACAGGGGGAAGGCAGCCCCAGCATTTT. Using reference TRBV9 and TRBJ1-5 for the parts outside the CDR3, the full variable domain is DSGVTQTPKHLITATGQRVTLRCSPRSGDLSVYWYQQSLDQGLQFLIQYYNGEERAKGNILERFSAQQFPDLHSELNLSSLELGDSALYFCASSPTGGRQPQHFGDGTRLSIL.